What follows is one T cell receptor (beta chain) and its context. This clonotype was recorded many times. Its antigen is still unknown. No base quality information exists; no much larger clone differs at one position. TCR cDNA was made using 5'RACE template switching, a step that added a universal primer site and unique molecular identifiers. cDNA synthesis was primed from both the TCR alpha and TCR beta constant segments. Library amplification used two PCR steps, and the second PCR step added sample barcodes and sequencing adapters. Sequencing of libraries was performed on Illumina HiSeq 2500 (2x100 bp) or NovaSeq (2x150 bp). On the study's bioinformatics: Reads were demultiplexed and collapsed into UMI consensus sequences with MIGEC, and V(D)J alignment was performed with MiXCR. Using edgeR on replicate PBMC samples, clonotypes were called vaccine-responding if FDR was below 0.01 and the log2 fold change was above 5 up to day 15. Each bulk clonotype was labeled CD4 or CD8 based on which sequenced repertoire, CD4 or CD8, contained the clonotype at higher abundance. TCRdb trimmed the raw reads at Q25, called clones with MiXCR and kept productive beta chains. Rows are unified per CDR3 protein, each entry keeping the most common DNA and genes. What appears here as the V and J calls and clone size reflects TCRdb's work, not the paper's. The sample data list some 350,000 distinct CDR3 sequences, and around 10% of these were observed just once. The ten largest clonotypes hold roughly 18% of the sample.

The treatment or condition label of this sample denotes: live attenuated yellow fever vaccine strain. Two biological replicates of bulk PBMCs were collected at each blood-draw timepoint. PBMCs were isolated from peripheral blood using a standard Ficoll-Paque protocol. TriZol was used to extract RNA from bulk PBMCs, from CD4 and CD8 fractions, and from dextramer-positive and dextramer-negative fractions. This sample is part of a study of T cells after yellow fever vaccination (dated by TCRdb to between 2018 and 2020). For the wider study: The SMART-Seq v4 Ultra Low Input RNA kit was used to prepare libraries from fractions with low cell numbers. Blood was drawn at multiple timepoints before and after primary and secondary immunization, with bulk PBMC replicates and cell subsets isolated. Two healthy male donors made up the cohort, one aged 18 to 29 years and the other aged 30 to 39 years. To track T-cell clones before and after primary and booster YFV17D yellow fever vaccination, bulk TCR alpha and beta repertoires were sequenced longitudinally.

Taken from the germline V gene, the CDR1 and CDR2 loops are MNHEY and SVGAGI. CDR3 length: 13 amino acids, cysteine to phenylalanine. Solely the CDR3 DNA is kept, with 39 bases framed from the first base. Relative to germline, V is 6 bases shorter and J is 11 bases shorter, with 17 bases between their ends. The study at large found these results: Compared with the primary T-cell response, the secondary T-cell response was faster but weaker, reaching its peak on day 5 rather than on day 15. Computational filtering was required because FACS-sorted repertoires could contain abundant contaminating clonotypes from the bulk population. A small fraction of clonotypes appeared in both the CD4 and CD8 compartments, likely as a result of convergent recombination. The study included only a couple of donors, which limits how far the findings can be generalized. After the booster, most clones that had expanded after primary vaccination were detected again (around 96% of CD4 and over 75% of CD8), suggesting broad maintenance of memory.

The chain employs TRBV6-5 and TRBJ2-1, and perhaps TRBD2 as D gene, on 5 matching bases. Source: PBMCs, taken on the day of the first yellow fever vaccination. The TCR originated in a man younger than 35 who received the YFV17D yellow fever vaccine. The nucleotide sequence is TGTGCCAGCAGAGTAGGGAGTAGCTCCCAGCAGTTCTTC. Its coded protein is CASRVGSSSQQFF.